The TCR beta chain described here comes from a study of cytomegalovirus exposure and HLA in healthy donors. Findings and limits, study-wide: Among CMV-associated TCR beta chains, most appeared HLA-restricted in a later analysis.

In regard to this clone: Its antigen is as yet unknown.

It was with 60 Vbeta and 13 Jbeta primers that the PCR ran. Assay used: immunoSEQ multiplex PCR; TCRdb lists only in-frame clones, some missing. The sample holds 75,000 to 95,000 clones. Sequencing input: PBMCs. The source is a man in his thirties or forties in good health and CMV-seronegative.

The CDR3 region is CASSQSQGSTVYSNQPQHF. CDR3 DNA sequence: TGCGCCAGCAGTCAATCCCAGGGTTCTACGGTTTATAGCAATCAGCCCCAGCATTTT. The chain employs TRBV23-1 and TRBJ1-5; D is possibly TRBD1 (5 bases). TRBV23-1 is an ORF, with its function uncertain. The CDR3 has 19 residues. Trimming removed 0 bases at V and 0 bases at J, with 18 bases between.